This T cell receptor beta chain is drawn from a study of PD-L1 blockade in urothelial cancer. Overall study context: From 2014, patients received atezolizumab, given as 1,200 mg intravenously every 3 weeks.

The table came from immunoSEQ multiplex PCR; TCRdb's copy has only in-frame clones and leaves some out. The sample records about 76,000 clones, roughly 90% being singletons. Comments on this clone: Its antigen is unidentified.

Findings of the study overall: A pretreatment blood TCR clonality that fell below the median predicted better progression-free and overall survival.

Time point indicated: pretreatment peripheral blood. The sequence derives from a man between 65 and 80 years old with urothelial cancer. Sequenced material: PBMCs, taken around atezolizumab (anti-PD-L1) treatment.

In DNA, the CDR3 is TGCGCCAGCAGACCTGGCGGGCAAAGCTCCTACGAGCAGTACTTC. Its protein is CASRPGGQSSYEQYF. This chain connects TRBV5-1 to TRBJ2-7; tentatively, D is TRBD2 (5 bases). Germline V gives CDR1 SGHRS, CDR2 YFSETQ. This CDR3 spans 15 amino acids. V was shortened by 5 bases and J by 0 bases, with 15 bases between the two germline ends. Filled out from reference TRBV5-1 and TRBJ2-7, the complete variable domain reads KAGVTQTPRYLIKTRGQQVTLSCSPISGHRSVSWYQQTPGQGLQFLFEYFSETQRNKGNFPGRFSGRQFSNSRSEMNVSTLELGDSALYLCASRPGGQSSYEQYFGPGTRLTVT.